A single sample gave rise to the 25 T cell receptor beta chains below, sequenced in a study of cytomegalovirus exposure and HLA in healthy donors. 60 Vbeta and 13 Jbeta primers were used in PCR. Sequencing was performed with immunoSEQ multiplex PCR; in TCRdb, only in-frame clones are kept and a portion is missing. The table records about 95,000 clones, 77% of them present only once. The sequenced material came from PBMCs. These receptors were obtained from a woman between 35 and 50 years old in good health and CMV-seronegative.

This clone has more than one count but fewer than ten. The CDR3 sequence is CASSQDYGLAGGQETQYF. The CDR3 DNA follows: TGTGCCAGCAGCCAAGATTACGGTCTAGCGGGTGGTCAAGAGACCCAGTACTTC. This rearrangement joins TRBV4-2 to TRBJ2-5; the match to TRBD2 covers 8 bases. The CDR3 loop spans 18 amino acids. V lost 0 bases, J lost 2 bases, and 11 bases stayed unmatched. Germline-derived CDR1 and CDR2 are LGHNA and YNFKEQ.

The chain recombines TRBV19 with TRBJ1-3; D is possibly TRBD1 (6 bases). This CDR3 spans 12 amino acids. The V gene lost 9 bases and the J gene lost 9 bases, with 15 bases spanning the gap. Germline-derived CDR1 and CDR2 are LNHDA and SQIVND (reference sequence). The DNA of the CDR3 is TGTGCCAGCCGCACCAGGGGTAGCACCATATATTTT. The encoded protein is CASRTRGSTIYF.

The rearrangement uses TRBV5-1 and TRBJ2-7; 7 bases align to TRBD1. Germline assignment: CDR1 SGHRS and CDR2 YFSETQ. V trimming: 4 bases; J trimming: 2 bases; junction bases outside the gene matches: 9. The CDR3 contains 15 residues. The CDR3 DNA reads as TGCGCCAGCAGCCTACTGACGGGACAGACCTACGAGCAGTACTTC. It is translated as CASSLLTGQTYEQYF.

This clone was seen only once. This chain links TRBV13 with TRBJ2-3; 9 nucleotides align to TRBD2. The V and J ends lost 0 bases and 6 bases, in that order; junction bases with no gene match: 7. The CDR3 contains 16 residues. Per the germline V gene, CDR1 is PRHDT and CDR2 is FYEKMQ (reference sequence). CDR3 loop: CASSLGGGGATDTQYF. The CDR3, as DNA: TGTGCCAGCAGCTTAGGCGGCGGGGGGGCAACCGATACGCAGTATTTT. The full variable domain, in which reference TRBV13 and TRBJ2-3 provide the parts outside the CDR3, is AAGVIQSPRHLIKEKRETATLKCYPIPRHDTVYWYQQGPGQDPQFLISFYEKMQSDKGSIPDRFSAQQFSDYHSELNMSSLELGDSALYFCASSLGGGGATDTQYFGPGTRLTVL.

A few counts support this clone. The chain uses TRBV5-1 and TRBJ1-2; D might be TRBD1 (5 bases). The CDR3 sequence is 14 residues long. Germline V lookup: CDR1 SGHRS, CDR2 YFSETQ. Trimming left V 4 bases short and J 3 bases short, with 13 bases between. CDR3 in amino acids: CASSRVTGDYGYTF. Here the CDR3 DNA reads TGCGCCAGCAGCCGCGTAACAGGAGACTATGGCTACACCTTC. Filled out from reference TRBV5-1 and TRBJ1-2, the complete variable domain reads KAGVTQTPRYLIKTRGQQVTLSCSPISGHRSVSWYQQTPGQGLQFLFEYFSETQRNKGNFPGRFSGRQFSNSRSEMNVSTLELGDSALYLCASSRVTGDYGYTFGSGTRLTVV.

This sequence joins TRBV4-1 and TRBJ1-1; weak D call: TRBD1 (6 bases). This CDR3 spans 15 amino acids. V shed 3 bases and J shed 4 bases, with 15 bases lying between them. Germline-derived CDR1 and CDR2 are MGHRA and YSYEKL. The CDR3 sequence is CASSHTLQGSTEAFF. The DNA of the CDR3 is TGCGCCAGCAGCCATACTTTACAGGGAAGCACTGAAGCTTTCTTT.

This chain joins TRBV4-3 and TRBJ2-2, with D perhaps TRBD1 (5 bases). V was trimmed by 6 bases and J by 2 bases, leaving 10 bases between them. This CDR3 region has 14 residues. In germline, CDR1 is LGHNA, CDR2 YSLEER. In nucleotides, the CDR3 is TGCGCCAGCAGGGGGCAGGGCAACACCGGGGAGCTGTTTTTT. Protein product: CASRGQGNTGELFF.

On this clone: This is likely a read error, given that the CDR3 carries no conserved phenylalanine or tryptophan at its end. The genes are TRBV27 and TRBJ1-6; no clear D. This CDR3 comprises 14 residues. V was trimmed by 6 bases and J by 11 bases, leaving 17 bases between them. The germline V gene encodes CDR1 MNHEY and CDR2 SMNVEV (reference sequence). CDR3 sequence (DNA): TGTGCCAGCAGGGAGGGAGTCAGTGGTGCACCCCTCCACGTT. Translating it yields CASREGVSGAPLHV.

The chain combines TRBV2 with TRBJ1-1; 7 positions match TRBD1. Per the germline V gene, CDR1 is SNHLY and CDR2 is FYNNEI. V lost 1 base and J lost 1; bases outside the gene matches: 6. CDR3 size: 16 residues. CDR3 sequence: CASSEGRTGANTEAFF. CDR3 sequence (DNA): TGTGCCAGCAGTGAAGGGAGGACAGGAGCGAACACTGAAGCTTTCTTT.

The chain recombines TRBV18 with TRBJ1-2; no firm D call. V lost 6 bases and J lost 4, with 15 bases in between. The CDR3 length is 14 residues. Per germline, CDR1 KGHSH and CDR2 LQKENI. CDR3 in amino acids: CASSSAPGFYGYTF. The DNA for the CDR3 is TGTGCCAGCTCGTCAGCGCCGGGATTCTATGGCTACACCTTC.

The chain combines TRBV5-1 with TRBJ2-1; D ambiguous. Germline V lookup: CDR1 SGHRS, CDR2 YFSETQ. The CDR3 covers 16 residues. V was shortened by 2 bases and J by 0 bases, with 12 bases between the two germline ends. The CDR3 DNA reads as TGCGCCAGCAGCTTAAAACAGCCGAGCTCCTACAATGAGCAGTTCTTC. It is translated as CASSLKQPSSYNEQFF.

This clone has just one count. The CDR3 loop is CASSQVSTNEKLFF. The CDR3 DNA reads TGCGCCAGCAGCCAAGTTTCCACAAACGAAAAACTGTTTTTT. The chain joins TRBV4-1 to TRBJ1-4; D is unresolved. V lost 1 base and J lost 8, with 11 bases in between. Germline V gene sequence: CDR1 MGHRA, CDR2 YSYEKL. This CDR3 is built from 14 residues.

The J gene is TRBJ2-7, the V gene TRBV19; D is perhaps TRBD2 (6 bases). This CDR3 has 13 amino acids. Germline V gives CDR1 LNHDA, CDR2 SQIVND (reference sequence). The V end lost 3 bases, the J end lost 0 bases, and 6 bases lay between the germline ends. Here the CDR3 reads CASSIGGSYEQYF. The CDR3 DNA follows: TGTGCCAGTAGTATCGGGGGCTCCTACGAGCAGTACTTC.

The rearrangement joins TRBV7-9 to TRBJ2-2; 10 bases agree with TRBD1. With 5 bases clipped from V and 2 bases from J, the junction kept 8 bases outside the gene matches. Germline CDR1 is SEHNR and CDR2 is FQNEAQ (reference sequence). The CDR3 consists of 17 residues. CDR3 in DNA: TGTGCCAGCAGCCCCCCGGGACAGGGGACTAACACCGGGGAGCTGTTTTTT. Translation: CASSPPGQGTNTGELFF.

The chain has TRBV6-1 and TRBJ2-1; TRBD1 agrees at 7 bases. With V trimmed by 6 bases and J by 7 bases, 6 bases remained unmatched. This CDR3 region has 13 residues. CDR1 and CDR2 (germline): MNHNS, SASEGT. The CDR3 is CASSVLRGNEQFF. In DNA, the CDR3 is TGTGCCAGCAGCGTCCTCAGGGGGAATGAGCAGTTCTTC.

V is TRBV11-2 and J is TRBJ1-2, with 9 nucleotides matching TRBD1. Germline CDR1 reads SGHAT; CDR2 reads FQNNGV. The trim removed 5 bases at V and 7 bases at J, leaving 11 bases unmatched. The CDR3 sequence is 15 residues long. The CDR3 DNA is TGTGCCAGCAGCATCACCGGGACAGGGTTCTCTGGCTACACCTTC. Translation gives CASSITGTGFSGYTF.

The V and J genes are TRBV7-2 and TRBJ1-3, with D perhaps matching TRBD1 (5 bases). V was pared by 5 bases and J by 4 bases, with 15 bases between. Germline CDR1 SGHTA, CDR2 FQGNSA. The length of the CDR3 is 15 residues. The CDR3: CASSLDRPSGNTIYF. In DNA, the CDR3 is TGTGCCAGCAGCCTCGACAGACCTTCGGGAAACACCATATATTTT.

This sequence joins TRBV7-3 and TRBJ2-1; 9 bases align to TRBD2. CDR1 and CDR2 (germline): SGHTA, FQGTGA. V was clipped by 1 base and J by 4 bases; unmatched bases: 2. This CDR3 has 15 residues. The CDR3 loop is CASSLKAGGYNEQFF. CDR3 nucleotide sequence: TGTGCCAGCAGCTTAAAGGCGGGGGGGTACAATGAGCAGTTCTTC.

The chain uses TRBV29-1 and TRBJ2-1; TRBD1 aligns across 9 bases. This CDR3 is 14 amino acids long. With 6 bases clipped from V and 8 bases from J, the junction kept 11 bases outside the gene matches. The germline gives CDR1 SQVTM, CDR2 ANQGSEA. The CDR3 loop reads CSVAGTGSTYEQFF. The CDR3 nucleotides are TGCAGCGTCGCCGGGACAGGGAGCACCTATGAGCAGTTCTTC.

In its sample, this clone was seen a few times. The V call is TRBV7-2, the J call TRBJ2-7; TRBD2 aligns across 10 bases. The CDR3 extends over 15 amino acids. CDR1 is SGHTA and CDR2 is FQGNSA in the germline V gene. V lost 6 bases, J lost 3 bases, and 8 bases stayed unmatched. The CDR3 here is CASRERGGAYYEQYF. In DNA, the CDR3 is TGTGCCAGCAGGGAGCGGGGGGGCGCGTACTACGAGCAGTACTTC.

The chain joins TRBV6-1 to TRBJ1-6; D remains unclear. The CDR3 has 13 amino acids. V gave up 7 bases and J gave up 0 bases, with 4 bases separating them. Germline-derived CDR1 and CDR2 are MNHNS and SASEGT. As DNA, the CDR3 is TGTGCCAGCACTGTCTCCTATAATTCACCCCTCCACTTT. This gives the protein CASTVSYNSPLHF.

The genes are TRBV7-9 and TRBJ2-3; D is perhaps TRBD1 (6 bases). V was shortened by 3 bases and J by 2 bases, with 9 bases between the two germline ends. Germline loops: CDR1 SEHNR, CDR2 FQNEAQ (reference sequence). The CDR3 runs to 14 residues. The CDR3 here is CASSFQGYTDTQYF. The CDR3 DNA sequence: TGTGCCAGCAGCTTCCAGGGGTACACAGATACGCAGTATTTT.

Here the CDR3 DNA reads TGTGCCACCAGCAGAGCAGGGGGTCTACAGCCCCAGCATTTT. Its translation is CATSRAGGLQPQHF. The rearrangement uses TRBV15 and TRBJ1-5; 7 bases agree with TRBD1. With V trimmed by 1 base and J by 7 bases, 4 bases remained unmatched. Germline CDR1 reads LNHNV; CDR2 reads YYDKDF (reference sequence). The CDR3 covers 14 residues.

The V and J genes are TRBV6-5 and TRBJ1-2; D possibly corresponds to TRBD1 (5 bases). The CDR3 is made up of 14 amino acids. V was shortened by 10 bases and J by 5 bases, with 20 bases between the two germline ends. The germline CDR1 and CDR2 sequences are MNHEY and SVGAGI. The DNA of the CDR3 is TGTGCCACGCGCGAGTGGGGGGATGGTTATGGCTACACCTTC. Encoded protein: CATREWGDGYGYTF.

The CDR3 here is CASSLGGGGKPQHF. CDR3 bases: TGTGCCAGCAGCTTAGGAGGGGGCGGAAAGCCCCAGCATTTT. The chain carries TRBV7-2 and TRBJ1-5; 7 bases align to TRBD1. The CDR3 consists of 14 residues. Germline V gene sequence: CDR1 SGHTA, CDR2 FQGNSA. Trimming removed 1 base from V and 8 bases from J; junction bases left unmatched: 5.